This T cell receptor beta chain stems from a study of T cell changes during pregnancy in multiple sclerosis. The repertoire was sequenced with immunoSEQ multiplex PCR; TCRdb's copy has only in-frame clones and lacks some. Found here are about 12,000 clones, around 84% of them singletons; the top ten hold about 11%. The source was CD8+ T cells from peripheral blood mononuclear cells, collected after pregnancy. This receptor was identified in a female donor in good health, enrolled as a control in a pregnancy study.

The CDR3 region has the DNA TGTGCCAGCAGCTTAGCGTCTGCGGGAGCTACCTACGAGCAGTACTTC. Translated, it gives CASSLASAGATYEQYF. The rearrangement links TRBV7-2 to TRBJ2-7; 7 nucleotides align to TRBD2. This CDR3 region has 16 residues. Looked up from germline, CDR1 is SGHTA and CDR2 is FQGNSA. With V trimmed by 0 bases and J by 2 bases, 7 bases remained unmatched.